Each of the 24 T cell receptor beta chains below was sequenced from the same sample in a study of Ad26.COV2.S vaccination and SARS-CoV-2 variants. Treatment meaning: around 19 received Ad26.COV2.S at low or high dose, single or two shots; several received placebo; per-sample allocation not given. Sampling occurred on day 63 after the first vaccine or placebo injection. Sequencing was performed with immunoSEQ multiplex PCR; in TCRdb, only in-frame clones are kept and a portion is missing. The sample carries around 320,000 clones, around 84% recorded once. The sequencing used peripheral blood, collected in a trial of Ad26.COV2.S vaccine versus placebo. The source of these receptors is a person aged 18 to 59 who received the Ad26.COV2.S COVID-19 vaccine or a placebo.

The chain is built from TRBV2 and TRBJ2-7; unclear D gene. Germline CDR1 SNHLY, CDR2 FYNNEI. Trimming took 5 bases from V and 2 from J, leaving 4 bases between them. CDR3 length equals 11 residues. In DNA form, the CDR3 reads TGTGCCAGCAGTACAACCTACGAGCAGTACTTC. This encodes CASSTTYEQYF.

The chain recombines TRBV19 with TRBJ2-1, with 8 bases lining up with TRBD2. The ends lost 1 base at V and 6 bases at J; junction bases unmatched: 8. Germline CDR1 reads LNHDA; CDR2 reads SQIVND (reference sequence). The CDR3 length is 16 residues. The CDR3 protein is CASSIAGGGLLNEQFF. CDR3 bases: TGTGCCAGTAGTATAGCGGGAGGGGGGTTACTCAATGAGCAGTTCTTC. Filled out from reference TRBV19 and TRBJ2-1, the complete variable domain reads DGGITQSPKYLFRKEGQNVTLSCEQNLNHDAMYWYRQDPGQGLRLIYYSQIVNDFQKGDIAEGYSVSREKKESFPLTVTSAQKNPTAFYLCASSIAGGGLLNEQFFGPGTRLTVL.

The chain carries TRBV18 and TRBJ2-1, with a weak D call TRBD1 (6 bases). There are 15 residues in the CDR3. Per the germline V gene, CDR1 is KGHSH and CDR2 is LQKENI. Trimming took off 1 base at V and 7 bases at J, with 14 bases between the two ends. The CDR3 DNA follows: TGTGCCAGCTCACCACGGAATACCCAGGGGAATGAGCAGTTCTTC. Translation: CASSPRNTQGNEQFF.

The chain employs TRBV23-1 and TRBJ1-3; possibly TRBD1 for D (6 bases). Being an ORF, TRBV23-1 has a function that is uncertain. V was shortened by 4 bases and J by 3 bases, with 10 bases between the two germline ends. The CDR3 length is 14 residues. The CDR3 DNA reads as TGCGCCAGCAGTCCGTCAGGGGTTGGAAACACCATATATTTT. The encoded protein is CASSPSGVGNTIYF.

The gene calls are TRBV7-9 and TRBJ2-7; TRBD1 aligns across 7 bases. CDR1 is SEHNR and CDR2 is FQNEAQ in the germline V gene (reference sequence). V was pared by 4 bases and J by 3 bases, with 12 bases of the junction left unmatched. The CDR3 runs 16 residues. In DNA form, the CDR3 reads TGTGCCAGCAGCTCCCGACCCGGGACAGAGGGCTACGAGCAGTACTTC. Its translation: CASSSRPGTEGYEQYF.

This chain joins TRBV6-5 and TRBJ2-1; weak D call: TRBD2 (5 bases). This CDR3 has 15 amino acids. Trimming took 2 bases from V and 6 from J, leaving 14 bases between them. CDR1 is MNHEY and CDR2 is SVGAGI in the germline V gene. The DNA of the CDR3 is TGTGCCAGCAGTTACGATATTGCCGGAGGCAATGAGCAGTTCTTC. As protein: CASSYDIAGGNEQFF.

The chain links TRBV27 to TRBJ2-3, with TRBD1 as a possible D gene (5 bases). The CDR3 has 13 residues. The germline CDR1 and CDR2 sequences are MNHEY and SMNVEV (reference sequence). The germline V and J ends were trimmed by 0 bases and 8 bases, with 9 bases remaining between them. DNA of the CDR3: TGTGCCAGCAGTTTATCGAAGGGGCGTACGCAGTATTTT. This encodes CASSLSKGRTQYF.

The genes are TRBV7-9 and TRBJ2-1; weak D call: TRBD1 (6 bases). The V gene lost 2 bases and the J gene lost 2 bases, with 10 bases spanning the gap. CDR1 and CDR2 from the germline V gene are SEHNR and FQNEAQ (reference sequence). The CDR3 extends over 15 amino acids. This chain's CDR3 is CASSLTRGPYNEQFF. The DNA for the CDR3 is TGTGCCAGCAGCTTAACCAGGGGCCCCTACAATGAGCAGTTCTTC.

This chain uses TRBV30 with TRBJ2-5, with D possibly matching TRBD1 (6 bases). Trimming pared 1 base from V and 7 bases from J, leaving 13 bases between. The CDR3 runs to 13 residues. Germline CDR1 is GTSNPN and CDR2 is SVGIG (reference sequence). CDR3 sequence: CAWSAQGPGTQYF. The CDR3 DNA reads TGTGCCTGGAGTGCTCAGGGGCCGGGGACCCAGTACTTC.

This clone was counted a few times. CDR3 DNA sequence: TGTGCCAGCAGCGGGGGGACACGAGACTCTGGAAACACCATATATTTT. Its protein product is CASSGGTRDSGNTIYF. The chain links TRBV7-6 to TRBJ1-3; D possibly corresponds to TRBD1 (6 bases). Trimming pared 5 bases from V and 0 bases from J, leaving 14 bases between. The CDR3 contains 16 residues. Germline values: CDR1 SGHVS, CDR2 FNYEAQ.

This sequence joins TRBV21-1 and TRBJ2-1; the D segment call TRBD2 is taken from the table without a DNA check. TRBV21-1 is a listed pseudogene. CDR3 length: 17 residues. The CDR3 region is CASSPHEEGLAGDQQFF. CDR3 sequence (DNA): TGTGCCAGCAGCCCCCATGAGGAGGGACTAGCGGGGGATCAGCAGTTCTTC.

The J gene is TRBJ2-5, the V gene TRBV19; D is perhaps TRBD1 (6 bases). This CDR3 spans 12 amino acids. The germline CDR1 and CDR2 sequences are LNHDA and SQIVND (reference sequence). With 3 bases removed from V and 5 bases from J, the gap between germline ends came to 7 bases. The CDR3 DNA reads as TGTGCCAGTAGTATGCAGGGGGAGACCCAGTACTTC. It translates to CASSMQGETQYF.

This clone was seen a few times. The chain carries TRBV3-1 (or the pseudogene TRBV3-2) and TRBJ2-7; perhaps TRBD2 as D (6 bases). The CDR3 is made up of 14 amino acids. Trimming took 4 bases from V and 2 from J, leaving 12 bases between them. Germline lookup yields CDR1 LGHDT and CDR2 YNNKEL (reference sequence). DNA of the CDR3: TGTGCCAGCAGCCCTTGGGACTTACCCTACGAGCAGTACTTC. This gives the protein CASSPWDLPYEQYF.

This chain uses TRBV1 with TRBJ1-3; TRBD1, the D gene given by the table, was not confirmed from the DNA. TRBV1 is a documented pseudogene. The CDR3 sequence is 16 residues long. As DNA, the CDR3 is TGCACCAGCAATAGGGGACAGGGGTTTATGGGAAACACCATATATTTT. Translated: CTSNRGQGFMGNTIYF.

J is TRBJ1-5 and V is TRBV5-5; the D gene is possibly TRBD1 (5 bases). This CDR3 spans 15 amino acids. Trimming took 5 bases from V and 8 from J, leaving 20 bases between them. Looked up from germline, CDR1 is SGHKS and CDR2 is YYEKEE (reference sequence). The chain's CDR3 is CASSPGGMSVKPQHF. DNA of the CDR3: TGTGCCAGCAGTCCGGGGGGAATGAGTGTCAAGCCCCAGCATTTT.

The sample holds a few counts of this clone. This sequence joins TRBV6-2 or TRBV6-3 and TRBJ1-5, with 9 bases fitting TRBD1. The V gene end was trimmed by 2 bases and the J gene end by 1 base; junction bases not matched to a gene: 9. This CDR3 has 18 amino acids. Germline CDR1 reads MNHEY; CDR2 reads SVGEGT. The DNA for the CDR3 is TGTGCCAGCAGTTACAATAGGGACAGGGAAATGAGCAATCAGCCCCAGCATTTT. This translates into CASSYNRDREMSNQPQHF.

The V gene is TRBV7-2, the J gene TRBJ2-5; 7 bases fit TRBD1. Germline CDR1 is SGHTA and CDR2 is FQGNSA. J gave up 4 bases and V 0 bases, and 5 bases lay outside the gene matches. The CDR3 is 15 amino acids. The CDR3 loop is CASSLATGVRETQYF. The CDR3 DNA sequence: TGTGCCAGCAGCTTAGCCACAGGGGTCCGAGAGACCCAGTACTTC. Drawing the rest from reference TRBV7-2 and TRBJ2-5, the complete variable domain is GAGVSQSPSNKVTEKGKDVELRCDPISGHTALYWYRQSLGQGLEFLIYFQGNSAPDKSGLPSDRFSAERTGGSVSTLTIQRTQQEDSAVYLCASSLATGVRETQYFGPGTRLLVL.

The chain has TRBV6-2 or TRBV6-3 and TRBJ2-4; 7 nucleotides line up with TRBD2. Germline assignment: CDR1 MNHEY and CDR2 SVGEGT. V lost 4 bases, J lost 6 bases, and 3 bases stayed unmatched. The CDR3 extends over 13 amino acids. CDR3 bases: TGTGCCAGCAGTTGGGGGGGGGTAAACATTCAGTACTTC. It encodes CASSWGGVNIQYF.

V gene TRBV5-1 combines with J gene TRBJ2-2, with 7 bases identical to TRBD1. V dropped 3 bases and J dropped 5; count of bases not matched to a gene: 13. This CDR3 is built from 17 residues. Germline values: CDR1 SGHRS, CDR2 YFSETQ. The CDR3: CASSSPTDRERTGELFF. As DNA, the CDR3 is TGCGCCAGCAGCTCTCCCACCGACAGGGAGAGGACCGGGGAGCTGTTTTTT.

CDR3 in amino acids: CASSPLSGGETQYF. The CDR3 coding sequence is TGCGCCAGCAGCCCCCTTTCGGGGGGGGAGACCCAGTACTTC. This rearrangement joins TRBV5-1 to TRBJ2-5, with 8 bases that match TRBD2. CDR3 size: 14 residues. The ends lost 4 bases at V and 5 bases at J; junction bases unmatched: 7. Per germline, CDR1 SGHRS and CDR2 YFSETQ.

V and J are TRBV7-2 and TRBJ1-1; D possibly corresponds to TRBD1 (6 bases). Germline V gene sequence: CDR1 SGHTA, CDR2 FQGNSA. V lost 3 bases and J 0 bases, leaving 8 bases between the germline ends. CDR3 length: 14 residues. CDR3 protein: CASSLGAVNTEAFF. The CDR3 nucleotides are TGTGCCAGCAGCTTGGGGGCGGTGAACACTGAAGCTTTCTTT.

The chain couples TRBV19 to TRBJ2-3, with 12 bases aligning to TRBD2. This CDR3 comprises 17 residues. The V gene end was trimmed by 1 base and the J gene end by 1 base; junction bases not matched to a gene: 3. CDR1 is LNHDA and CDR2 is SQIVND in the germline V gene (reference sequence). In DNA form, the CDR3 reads TGTGCCAGTAGTATAGGTCGGACTAGCGGGGGCACAGATACGCAGTATTTT. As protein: CASSIGRTSGGTDTQYF.

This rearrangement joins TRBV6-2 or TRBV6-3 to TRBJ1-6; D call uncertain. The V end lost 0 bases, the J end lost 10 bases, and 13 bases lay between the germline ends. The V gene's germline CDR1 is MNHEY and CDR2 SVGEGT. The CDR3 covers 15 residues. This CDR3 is CASSYSRITGSPLHF. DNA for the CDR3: TGTGCCAGCAGTTACTCGCGCATAACGGGCTCACCCCTCCACTTT.

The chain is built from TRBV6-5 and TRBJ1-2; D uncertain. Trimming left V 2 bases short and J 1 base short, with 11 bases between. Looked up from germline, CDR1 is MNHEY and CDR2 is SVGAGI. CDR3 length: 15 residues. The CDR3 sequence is CASSYAPRSNYGYTF. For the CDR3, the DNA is TGTGCCAGCAGTTACGCCCCCAGGAGTAACTATGGCTACACCTTC.